This T cell receptor (beta chain) came from a study of T-cell reconstitution after alpha-beta-depleted transplantation in children. This CDR3 spans 13 amino acids. The V gene's germline CDR1 is SQVTM and CDR2 ANQGSEA. The V gene end was trimmed by 4 bases and the J gene end by 4 bases; junction bases not matched to a gene: 3. During its preparation, the TCRbeta library received unique molecular identifiers. Via MiXCR, TCRdb re-called the PCR reads, giving one row per CDR3 protein. The table has a few hundred thousand distinct CDR3 sequences, 10% seen once. This clonotype was found once. The specimen comprised PBMCs from the stem cell graft donor, sampled from the stem cell graft. The V call is TRBV29-1, the J call TRBJ2-5; 10 nucleotides align to TRBD2. The TCR originated in a human donor who donated a stem cell graft to a child with acute lymphoblastic leukemia. Here the CDR3 DNA reads TGCAGCGTTGCCCTAGCGGGAGCAGAGACCCAGTACTTC. Translation gives CSVALAGAETQYF.